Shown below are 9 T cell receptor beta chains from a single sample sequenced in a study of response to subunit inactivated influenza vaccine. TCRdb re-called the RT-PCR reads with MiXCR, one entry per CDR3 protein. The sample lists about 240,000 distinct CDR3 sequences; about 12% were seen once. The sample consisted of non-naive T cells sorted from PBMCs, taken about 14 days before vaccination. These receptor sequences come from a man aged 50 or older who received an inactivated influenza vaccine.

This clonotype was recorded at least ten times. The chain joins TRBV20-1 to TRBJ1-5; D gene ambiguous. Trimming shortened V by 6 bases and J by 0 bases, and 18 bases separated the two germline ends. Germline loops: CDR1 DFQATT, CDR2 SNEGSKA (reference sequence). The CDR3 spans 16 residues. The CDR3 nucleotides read TGCAGTGCCACACGACCCTTTTCGGATAGCAATCAGCCCCAGCATTTT. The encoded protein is CSATRPFSDSNQPQHF.

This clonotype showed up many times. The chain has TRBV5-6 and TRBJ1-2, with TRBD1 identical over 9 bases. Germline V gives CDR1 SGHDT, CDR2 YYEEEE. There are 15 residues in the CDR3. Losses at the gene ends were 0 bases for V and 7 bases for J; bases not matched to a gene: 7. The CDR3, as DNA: TGTGCCAGCAGCTTGGGTGGGACAGGGCCCTTTGGCTACACCTTC. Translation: CASSLGGTGPFGYTF.

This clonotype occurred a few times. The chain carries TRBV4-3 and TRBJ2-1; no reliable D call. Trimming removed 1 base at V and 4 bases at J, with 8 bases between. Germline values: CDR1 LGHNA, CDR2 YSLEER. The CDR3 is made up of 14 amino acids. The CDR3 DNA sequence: TGCGCCAGCAGCCAAGTGGGCTTGTACAATGAGCAGTTCTTC. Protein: CASSQVGLYNEQFF.

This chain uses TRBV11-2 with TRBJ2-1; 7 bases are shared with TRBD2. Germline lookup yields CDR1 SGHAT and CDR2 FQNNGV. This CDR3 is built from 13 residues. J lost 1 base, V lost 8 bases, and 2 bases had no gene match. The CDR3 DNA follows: TGTGCCAGCCGCGGGAGTTCCTACAATGAGCAGTTCTTC. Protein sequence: CASRGSSYNEQFF.

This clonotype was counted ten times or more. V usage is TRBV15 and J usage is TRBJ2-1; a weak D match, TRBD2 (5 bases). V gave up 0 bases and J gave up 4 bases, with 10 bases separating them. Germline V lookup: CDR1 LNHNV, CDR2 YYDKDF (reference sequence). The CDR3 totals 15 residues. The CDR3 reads CATSRDLARYNEQFF. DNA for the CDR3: TGTGCCACCAGCAGAGATCTAGCCAGATACAATGAGCAGTTCTTC.

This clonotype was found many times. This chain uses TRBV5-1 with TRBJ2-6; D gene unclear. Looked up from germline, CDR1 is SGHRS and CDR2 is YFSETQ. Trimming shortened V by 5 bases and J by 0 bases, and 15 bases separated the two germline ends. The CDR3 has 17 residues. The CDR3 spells CASSTTAYSSGANVLTF. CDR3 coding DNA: TGCGCCAGCAGTACTACAGCGTACAGCTCTGGGGCCAACGTCCTGACTTTC.

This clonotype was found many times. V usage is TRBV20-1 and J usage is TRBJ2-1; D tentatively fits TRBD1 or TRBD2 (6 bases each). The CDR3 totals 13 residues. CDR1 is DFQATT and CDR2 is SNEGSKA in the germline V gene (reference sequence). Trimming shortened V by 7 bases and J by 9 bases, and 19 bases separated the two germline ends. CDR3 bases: TGCAGTGTCATATGGGGGGCCGTCCCTGAGCAGTTCTTC. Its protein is CSVIWGAVPEQFF.

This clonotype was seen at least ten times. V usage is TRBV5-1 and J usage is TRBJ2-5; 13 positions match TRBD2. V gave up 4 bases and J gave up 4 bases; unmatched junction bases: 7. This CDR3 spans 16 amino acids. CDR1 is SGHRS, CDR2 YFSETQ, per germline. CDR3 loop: CASSRTRTSGGETQYF. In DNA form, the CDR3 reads TGCGCCAGCAGCCGAACTCGGACTAGCGGGGGAGAGACCCAGTACTTC.

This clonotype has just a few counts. The CDR3 nucleotides read TGTGCCATCTGTTTTGGGCTAGCGGGATCGTCAGACACCGGGGAGCTGTTTTTT. The encoded protein is CAICFGLAGSSDTGELFF. This chain joins TRBV12-3 or TRBV12-4 and TRBJ2-2, with TRBD2 identical over 9 bases. CDR3 size: 18 residues. V trimming: 10 bases; J trimming: 3 bases; junction bases outside the gene matches: 18.